The source of this T cell receptor (beta chain) is a study of response to subunit inactivated influenza vaccine. Study conclusions and caveats: With each seasonal influenza vaccination, the authors suggested, few new T cells are recruited.

J lost 0 bases, V lost 1 base, and 5 bases had no gene match. There are 17 residues in the CDR3. Germline lookup yields CDR1 SGHRS and CDR2 YFSETQ. Via MiXCR, TCRdb re-called the RT-PCR reads, giving one row per CDR3 protein. The data show 400,000 to 650,000 distinct CDR3 sequences, with approximately 7.2% seen just once and roughly 14% held by the top ten. In its sample, this clonotype was seen many times. Its antigen is undetermined. This chain connects TRBV5-1 to TRBJ2-1; 9 bases map to TRBD2. The sequencing used PBMCs from blood, collected around 25 months after vaccination. The receptor's source is a man between 50 and 69 years old who received an inactivated influenza vaccine. CDR3 DNA: TGCGCCAGCAGCTTGTATACTAGCGGGCCCTCCTACAATGAGCAGTTCTTC. This translates into CASSLYTSGPSYNEQFF.